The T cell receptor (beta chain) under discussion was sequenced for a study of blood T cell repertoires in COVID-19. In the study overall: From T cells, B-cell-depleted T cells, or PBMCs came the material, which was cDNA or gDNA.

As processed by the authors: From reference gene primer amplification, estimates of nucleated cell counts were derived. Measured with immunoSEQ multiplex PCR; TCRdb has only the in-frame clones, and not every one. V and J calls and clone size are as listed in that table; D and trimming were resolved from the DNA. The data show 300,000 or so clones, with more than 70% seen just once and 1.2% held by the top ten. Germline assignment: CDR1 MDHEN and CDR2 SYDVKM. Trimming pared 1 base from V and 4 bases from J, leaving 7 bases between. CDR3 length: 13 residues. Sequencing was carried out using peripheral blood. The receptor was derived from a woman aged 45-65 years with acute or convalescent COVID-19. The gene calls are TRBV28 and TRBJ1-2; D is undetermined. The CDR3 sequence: CASSLSAAYGYTF. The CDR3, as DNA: TGTGCCAGCAGTTTATCAGCGGCCTATGGCTACACCTTC.